The entry below describes one T cell receptor (beta chain). Disease duration under 2 months; hyperthyroidism patients were aged 18 to 65. The CDR3 regions of TCR beta were amplified from RNA transcripts. The primer set for the first-round RT-PCR of the TCR CDR3 was HTBI. TCRdb reprocessed the multiplex PCR reads via MiXCR and lists one record per CDR3 protein. The sample includes hundreds of thousands of distinct CDR3 sequences, approximately 14% of them seen just once. This sample was taken from a study of T cells in Graves' hyperthyroidism and ophthalmopathy. What was sequenced was blood. This receptor was identified in a woman under 30 with Graves' hyperthyroidism.

The CDR3 coding sequence is TGTGCCAGCAGTCAGTTTCTGACTAGCGGGAGGCAGTACGAGCAGTACTTC. Translation gives CASSQFLTSGRQYEQYF. The J gene is TRBJ2-7, the V gene TRBV2; 13 bases map to TRBD2. Trimming took 5 bases from V and 4 from J; bases not matched to a gene: 11. The germline gives CDR1 SNHLY, CDR2 FYNNEI. There are 17 residues in the CDR3.